The 16 T cell receptor beta chains presented below share a single source sample, sequenced in a study of blood T cell repertoires in COVID-19. Only in-frame clones appear in the TCRdb table, and some are missing; sequencing was by immunoSEQ multiplex PCR. The data contain over 65,000 clones, 86% of them singletons. Sequenced sample: peripheral blood. The origin of the receptors is an elderly man with COVID-19, enrolled during active disease.

The chain uses TRBV28 and TRBJ1-4; TRBD1 might be the D (5 bases). This CDR3 has 14 residues. Per the germline V gene, CDR1 is MDHEN and CDR2 is SYDVKM. V lost 2 bases, J lost 8 bases, and 12 bases lay in between. DNA of the CDR3: TGTGCCAGCAGTTTAGGGGGGTGGAGAGAAAAACTGTTTTTT. Translation gives CASSLGGWREKLFF.

The chain employs TRBV11-3 and TRBJ2-7; 7 nucleotides align to TRBD1. This CDR3 contains 15 residues. In germline, CDR1 is SGHNT, CDR2 YENEEA. Unmatched junction bases numbered 10, after V lost 5 bases and J lost 3 bases. CDR3 nucleotide sequence: TGTGCCAGCAGCCCGACAGGGCTTTCCTTCTACGAGCAGTACTTC. Encoded protein: CASSPTGLSFYEQYF.

The chain combines TRBV6-5 with TRBJ1-1, with 7 nucleotides matching TRBD1. The germline V gene encodes CDR1 MNHEY and CDR2 SVGAGI. J lost 1 base, V lost 2 bases, and 4 bases had no gene match. This CDR3 has 15 residues. The CDR3 reads CASSYQWDRNTEAFF. The CDR3 DNA is TGTGCCAGCAGTTACCAGTGGGACAGGAACACTGAAGCTTTCTTT.

The chain uses TRBV5-1 and TRBJ1-4, with 10 bases that match TRBD1. In germline, CDR1 is SGHRS, CDR2 YFSETQ. J gave up 7 bases and V 0 bases, and 0 bases lay outside the gene matches. The CDR3 is made up of 14 amino acids. CDR3: CASSLGQGAEKLFF. For the CDR3, the DNA is TGCGCCAGCAGCTTGGGACAGGGGGCTGAAAAACTGTTTTTT.

V is TRBV6-5 and J is TRBJ2-3; D gene unclear. Germline lookup yields CDR1 MNHEY and CDR2 SVGAGI. CDR3 length equals 12 residues. V was trimmed by 10 bases and J by 4 bases, leaving 12 bases between them. The DNA for the CDR3 is TGTGCCACCAGGCCGAGAGCAGATACGCAGTATTTT. Protein: CATRPRADTQYF.

The count of this clone is one. This rearrangement joins TRBV5-8 to TRBJ1-4, with TRBD1 as a possible D gene (5 bases). The germline gives CDR1 SGHTS, CDR2 YDEGEE. The ends were cut back, 0 bases at V and 8 bases at J, with 23 bases in the middle. This CDR3 contains 18 residues. The CDR3 here is CASSLVGPGWGHKEKLFF. The CDR3 DNA sequence: TGTGCCAGCAGCTTGGTCGGGCCAGGGTGGGGCCATAAGGAAAAACTGTTTTTT.

The gene calls are TRBV28 and TRBJ1-6; possibly TRBD1 for D (5 bases). Germline V gene data show CDR1 as MDHEN and CDR2 as SYDVKM. The V end lost 4 bases, the J end lost 7 bases, and 14 bases lay between the germline ends. This CDR3 region has 15 residues. CDR3 protein: CASSSRTPQNSPLHF. CDR3 bases: TGTGCCAGCAGTTCAAGGACACCCCAGAATTCACCCCTCCACTTT.

This sequence joins TRBV27 and TRBJ2-5, with 12 bases lining up with TRBD2. Germline lookup yields CDR1 MNHEY and CDR2 SMNVEV (reference sequence). The CDR3 spans 16 residues. V lost 5 bases and J lost 4; bases outside the gene matches: 8. The CDR3, as DNA: TGTGCCAGCAGTAGAGCTAGCGGGGGGGCATCAGAGACCCAGTACTTC. It is translated as CASSRASGGASETQYF.

This clone was found once. The chain employs TRBV10-2 and TRBJ2-1; D ambiguous. V lost 7 bases to trimming and J lost 4 bases, with 14 bases between them. The germline CDR1 and CDR2 sequences are WSHSY and SAAADI. The CDR3 spans 14 residues. The CDR3 DNA reads TGCGCCAGCACCCCCCCAGGTGGTTACAATGAGCAGTTCTTC. The encoded protein is CASTPPGGYNEQFF.

With respect to this clone: Sequence at one end of the junction differs from germline and may be a read error. The chain recombines TRBV11-2 with TRBJ2-1, with 13 bases that match TRBD2. Germline-derived CDR1 and CDR2 are SGHAT and FQNNGV. The CDR3 loop spans 16 amino acids. The CDR3 sequence is CASSFPGLAGYTEQFF. The CDR3 region has the DNA TGTGCCAGCAGCTTTCCGGGACTAGCGGGGTACACTGAGCAGTTCTTC.

The chain couples TRBV19 to TRBJ2-7, with D unresolved. Trimming shortened V by 8 bases and J by 0 bases, and 5 bases separated the two germline ends. Germline V gene lookup returns CDR1 LNHDA and CDR2 SQIVND (reference sequence). The CDR3 consists of 11 residues. The CDR3 protein is CASSNSYEQYF. The DNA of the CDR3 is TGTGCCAGTTCCAACTCCTACGAGCAGTACTTC.

V and J are TRBV4-3 and TRBJ1-2; a possible D gene is TRBD1 (6 bases). Between the trimmed V and J ends, which lost 0 bases and 4 bases, there was a span of 12 bases. The CDR3 consists of 15 residues. Germline V CDR1 and CDR2: LGHNA, YSLEER. CDR3 bases: TGCGCCAGCAGCCAAGATGAGTGGACAGTCTATGGCTACACCTTC. As protein: CASSQDEWTVYGYTF.

Notes on this clone: Different DNA sequences within this sample yield the same CDR3. V and J are TRBV5-1 and TRBJ1-1, with D unresolved. The germline V gene has CDR1 SGHRS and CDR2 YFSETQ. The CDR3 totals 13 residues. V shed 2 bases and J shed 2 bases, with 7 bases lying between them. The CDR3 loop reads CASSFEANTEAFF. The CDR3 nucleotides read TGCGCCAGCAGCTTTGAGGCTAACACTGAAGCTTTCTTT.

The chain joins TRBV9 to TRBJ1-3; D gene unclear. Trimming took off 2 bases at V and 0 bases at J, with 12 bases between the two ends. This CDR3 contains 16 residues. Germline loops: CDR1 SGDLS, CDR2 YYNGEE. The chain's CDR3 is CASSVKPGTSGNTIYF. CDR3 in DNA: TGTGCCAGCAGCGTGAAACCAGGAACCTCTGGAAACACCATATATTTT.

The chain uses TRBV6-1 and TRBJ1-2; tentative D call: TRBD1 (6 bases). Per germline, CDR1 MNHNS and CDR2 SASEGT. The CDR3 covers 17 residues. Trimming removed 4 bases from V and 4 bases from J, with 22 bases in between. CDR3 loop: CASSVKQTGLVGYGYTF. DNA for the CDR3: TGTGCCAGCAGTGTCAAGCAGACAGGCCTAGTAGGCTATGGCTACACCTTC.

This chain connects TRBV5-4 to TRBJ2-5, with D perhaps matching TRBD1 (7 bases). This CDR3 spans 14 amino acids. Germline CDR1 reads SGHNT; CDR2 reads YYREEE (reference sequence). Trimming took 0 bases from V and 5 from J, leaving 11 bases between them. The CDR3 region has the DNA TGTGCCAGCAGCTTGGCAGGGGGGAAGGAGACCCAGTACTTC. This translates into CASSLAGGKETQYF.